Below, one T cell receptor beta chain is given with its context. Only in-frame clones appear in the TCRdb table, and some are missing; sequencing was by immunoSEQ multiplex PCR. This sample has around 140,000 clones; about nine tenths occur once, and the top ten carry 0.9% to 1.2%. The V segment lost 1 base and the J segment 5 bases; nucleotides outside the gene matches: 12. Germline V gene lookup returns CDR1 SGHTA and CDR2 FQGNSA. The CDR3 is 17 amino acids. This entry is derived from a study of OX40 agonist ivuxolimab in advanced cancers. Sequencing used CD4+ or CD8+ T cells sorted from blood, obtained in a trial of the OX40 agonist ivuxolimab. The TCR originated in an adult with an advanced solid tumor such as melanoma, head and neck, liver or kidney cancer. This chain joins TRBV7-2 and TRBJ1-2; 8 bases line up with TRBD1. The CDR3: CASSLGDRTQIGYGYTF. For the CDR3, the DNA is TGTGCCAGCAGCTTAGGGGACAGGACCCAAATAGGGTATGGCTACACCTTC.